This T cell receptor (beta chain) was recovered during a study of PD-1 blockade in mismatch repair-deficient tumors. Background on the study: Patients had approximately 11 mismatch repair-deficient cancer types and were previously treated and progressing. Broader study findings: After pembrolizumab, tumor-resident clones rose rapidly, then generally contracted before radiologic responses.

Comment on this clone: Its antigen is unknown.

Trimming pared 0 bases from V and 8 bases from J, leaving 9 bases between. CDR1 is GTSNPN and CDR2 is SVGIG in the germline V gene (reference sequence). The length of the CDR3 is 12 residues. PCR or immunohistochemistry showed mismatch repair deficiency in every enrolled patient. TCRdb keeps only in-frame clones here, not all; method: immunoSEQ multiplex PCR. The repertoire has more than 90,000 clones, 60% to 85% of them found once; the top ten carry 4.5% to 5.5%. This chain links TRBV30 with TRBJ2-3; no definite D call. The specimen comprised peripheral blood, sampled 60 to 65 weeks after starting pembrolizumab. The clonotype comes from an adult with mismatch repair-deficient cancer. CDR3 amino acids: CAWSVQLGTQYF. The DNA of the CDR3 is TGTGCCTGGAGTGTACAGTTAGGTACGCAGTATTTT.